Below are 21 T cell receptor beta chains sequenced from a single sample in a study of human T cells and chemical hapten exposure. Time point reported: pre-sensitization, week 0. Specified treatment: therapeutic diphenylcyclopropenone sensitization with weekly scalp DPC. In TCRdb, the RACE reads were re-called with MiXCR into one record per CDR3 protein. The repertoire holds around 200,000 distinct CDR3 sequences, with around 30% as singletons. The specimen was whole blood, collected in connection with sensitization to the hapten diphenylcyclopropenone (DPC). All receptors derive from a woman younger than 45 with alopecia areata. Some clones in this sample may be carry-over from other donors' samples.

The V call is TRBV2, the J call TRBJ2-4; 7 positions agree with TRBD2. Germline CDR1 is SNHLY and CDR2 is FYNNEI. The CDR3 spans 13 residues. J lost 8 bases, V lost 9 bases, and 10 bases had no gene match. Here the CDR3 reads CASTGGGMDIQYF. In DNA, the CDR3 is TGTGCCAGTACGGGAGGCGGGATGGACATTCAGTACTTC.

The gene calls are TRBV5-1 and TRBJ2-7; D is ambiguous. The V and J ends lost 5 bases and 0 bases respectively, with 12 bases between them. Germline V gives CDR1 SGHRS, CDR2 YFSETQ. The CDR3 spans 14 residues. CDR3 sequence reads: CASSSSSSSYEQYF. The CDR3 bases are TGCGCCAGCAGTTCGAGCAGTTCCTCCTACGAGCAGTACTTC.

This clonotype was found a few times. This chain connects TRBV9 to TRBJ2-1, with 9 bases matching TRBD1. With 4 bases clipped from V and 7 bases from J, the junction kept 12 bases outside the gene matches. The germline CDR1 and CDR2 sequences are SGDLS and YYNGEE. The CDR3 covers 16 residues. The CDR3 reads CASSKLRDRDKNEQFF. The DNA for the CDR3 is TGTGCCAGCAGCAAACTCCGGGACAGGGATAAAAATGAGCAGTTCTTC.

The rearrangement joins TRBV4-1 to TRBJ1-5; a weak D match, TRBD1 (5 bases). There are 17 residues in the CDR3. Germline CDR1 MGHRA, CDR2 YSYEKL. The ends were cut back, 0 bases at V and 9 bases at J, with 21 bases in the middle. CDR3 DNA sequence: TGCGCCAGCAGCCAAGACCGGCCGCGGGCCGGTGGGGGGCCCCAGCATTTT. This encodes CASSQDRPRAGGGPQHF.

The chain has TRBV29-1 and TRBJ2-1; TRBD1 matches 9 bases. Germline-derived CDR1 and CDR2 are SQVTM and ANQGSEA. The CDR3 consists of 14 residues. Trimming removed 1 base from V and 8 bases from J; junction bases left unmatched: 6. DNA of the CDR3: TGCAGCGTTGAAGGAGGGACAGGGCTCGATGAGCAGTTCTTC. Translating gives CSVEGGTGLDEQFF.

In this sample, this clonotype turned up a few times. This chain uses TRBV28 with TRBJ2-2, with 8 positions matching TRBD1. This CDR3 has 15 amino acids. In germline, CDR1 is MDHEN, CDR2 SYDVKM. V dropped 1 base and J dropped 7; count of bases not matched to a gene: 5. The DNA for the CDR3 is TGTGCCAGCAGTTTATTTGGACAGGGTCACGGGGAGCTGTTTTTT. Translation: CASSLFGQGHGELFF. The complete variable domain, with remaining parts taken from reference TRBV28 and TRBJ2-2, reads DVKVTQSSRYLVKRTGEKVFLECVQDMDHENMFWYRQDPGLGLRLIYFSYDVKMKEKGDIPEGYSVSREKKERFSLILESASTNQTSMYLCASSLFGQGHGELFFGEGSRLTVL.

The genes are TRBV4-1 and TRBJ1-2; D is ambiguous. V gave up 0 bases and J gave up 0 bases, with 11 bases separating them. Germline lookup yields CDR1 MGHRA and CDR2 YSYEKL. The CDR3 is 16 residues long. CDR3 residues: CASSQDRTPSNYGYTF. CDR3 coding DNA: TGCGCCAGCAGCCAAGATCGCACACCGTCTAACTATGGCTACACCTTC.

This clonotype was counted a few times. J is TRBJ2-1 and V is TRBV11-1; TRBD1 matches at 7 bases. V lost 4 bases, J lost 15 bases, and 12 bases stayed unmatched. The germline CDR1 and CDR2 sequences are SGHAT and FQDESV (reference sequence). This CDR3 is 13 amino acids long. CDR3 loop: CASSSGQERWSFF. In nucleotides, the CDR3 is TGTGCCAGCAGCTCCGGACAGGAGCGGTGGTCGTTCTTC.

This chain links TRBV6-2 or TRBV6-3 with TRBJ2-2; D unresolved. The CDR3 is 14 residues long. Germline CDR1 and CDR2: MNHEY and SVGEGT. The V end was cut by 6 bases, the J end by 1 base, with 9 bases between. DNA of the CDR3: TGTGCCAGCAGCCGTACACGGAACACCGGGGAGCTGTTTTTT. Translating it yields CASSRTRNTGELFF.

The rearrangement joins TRBV27 to TRBJ2-5, with D perhaps TRBD2 (6 bases). Germline-derived CDR1 and CDR2 are MNHEY and SMNVEV (reference sequence). The CDR3 is 14 residues long. Trimming removed 6 bases at V and 2 bases at J, with 13 bases between. This chain's CDR3 is CASSPMTSQETQYF. The CDR3 nucleotides read TGTGCCAGCAGCCCTATGACTAGTCAAGAGACCCAGTACTTC.

The chain uses TRBV13 and TRBJ1-6; unclear D gene. CDR1 is PRHDT, CDR2 FYEKMQ, per germline (reference sequence). V was trimmed by 5 bases and J by 0 bases, leaving 14 bases between them. The CDR3 has 17 amino acids. This CDR3 is CASSPGSGRSYNSPLHF. CDR3 nucleotide sequence: TGTGCCAGCAGCCCCGGGTCGGGTCGCTCCTATAATTCACCCCTCCACTTT.

The rearrangement uses TRBV29-1 and TRBJ1-1, with unresolved D. Germline lookup yields CDR1 SQVTM and CDR2 ANQGSEA. Trimming cost V 0 bases and J 5 bases, with 7 bases left between them. The CDR3 length is 12 residues. As DNA, the CDR3 is TGCAGCGTTGAAGATAAGAGTACTGAAGCTTTCTTT. Amino acids: CSVEDKSTEAFF.

The chain employs TRBV2 and TRBJ1-6; a weak D match, TRBD1 (6 bases). The length of the CDR3 is 15 residues. Germline values: CDR1 SNHLY, CDR2 FYNNEI. Deletions cut 3 bases from V and 10 bases from J, with 16 bases between. DNA of the CDR3: TGTGCCAGCAGTGATTGGAACAGGGAGTTGTCACCCCTCCACTTT. It translates to CASSDWNRELSPLHF.

The rearrangement uses TRBV19 and TRBJ2-5; 9 bases are shared with TRBD1. CDR3 length equals 14 residues. V lost 4 bases, J lost 5 bases, and 5 bases stayed unmatched. In germline, CDR1 is LNHDA, CDR2 SQIVND (reference sequence). In nucleotides, the CDR3 is TGTGCCAGTAGTAGGACAGGGGATTTCGAGACCCAGTACTTC. It translates to CASSRTGDFETQYF.

This clonotype was observed a few times. The rearrangement joins TRBV28 to TRBJ1-2; D not certain. The CDR3 spans 12 residues. V lost 6 bases and J 4 bases, leaving 9 bases between the germline ends. The germline CDR1 and CDR2 sequences are MDHEN and SYDVKM. This chain's CDR3 is CASSLQRYGYTF. The CDR3 DNA reads TGTGCCAGCAGCCTCCAGCGCTATGGCTACACCTTC.

The gene calls are TRBV5-6 and TRBJ1-2; perhaps TRBD1 as D (5 bases). Trimming stripped 1 base from V and 7 bases from J, with 17 bases between. Germline CDR1 and CDR2: SGHDT and YYEEEE. This CDR3 is 15 amino acids long. CDR3 DNA: TGTGCCAGCAGCTTGTGGGCAGGGTGGACATCTGGCTACACCTTC. It codes for CASSLWAGWTSGYTF.

This chain links TRBV7-2 with TRBJ2-1; 15 nucleotides align to TRBD2. This CDR3 comprises 16 residues. V gave up 3 bases and J gave up 9 bases; unmatched junction bases: 6. CDR1 and CDR2 (germline): SGHTA, FQGNSA. CDR3 residues: CASSFGLAGGQGEQFF. In DNA form, the CDR3 reads TGTGCCAGCAGCTTCGGACTAGCGGGGGGGCAGGGTGAGCAGTTCTTC. Full variable domain (outside the CDR3, taken from reference TRBV7-2 and TRBJ2-1): GAGVSQSPSNKVTEKGKDVELRCDPISGHTALYWYRQSLGQGLEFLIYFQGNSAPDKSGLPSDRFSAERTGGSVSTLTIQRTQQEDSAVYLCASSFGLAGGQGEQFFGPGTRLTVL.

The CDR3 region is CASSEEGLAGALIEFF. Here the CDR3 DNA reads TGTGCCAGCAGTGAAGAGGGACTAGCGGGGGCCCTAATAGAGTTCTTC. The chain links TRBV2 to TRBJ2-1; 14 positions match TRBD2. V gave up 1 base and J gave up 14 bases; unmatched junction bases: 10. This CDR3 is 16 amino acids long. Per the germline V gene, CDR1 is SNHLY and CDR2 is FYNNEI.

The chain joins TRBV10-3 to TRBJ2-5, with 9 bases that match TRBD1. Per the germline V gene, CDR1 is ENHRY and CDR2 is SYGVKD. CDR3 length equals 11 residues. V shed 10 bases and J 5 bases; nucleotides not matched to a gene: 2. CDR3 protein: CATGQGETQYF. The CDR3 region has the DNA TGTGCCACCGGACAGGGGGAGACCCAGTACTTC.

In this sample, this clonotype turned up a few times. The chain uses TRBV7-8 and TRBJ1-6; D is undetermined. The V gene's germline CDR1 is SGHVS and CDR2 FQNEAQ. The CDR3 is made up of 15 amino acids. Trimming took off 2 bases at V and 7 bases at J, with 12 bases between the two ends. As DNA, the CDR3 is TGTGCCAGCAGCTTATCGAGCGGGTCGAATTCACCCCTCCACTTT. Translating gives CASSLSSGSNSPLHF.

The chain links TRBV5-1 to TRBJ2-5; 8 bases map to TRBD2. This CDR3 has 14 residues. The trim removed 4 bases at V and 4 bases at J, leaving 6 bases unmatched. The V gene's germline CDR1 is SGHRS and CDR2 YFSETQ. The CDR3 spells CASSPVGGGETQYF. Written as DNA, the CDR3 is TGCGCCAGCAGCCCGGTCGGGGGGGGAGAGACCCAGTACTTC.